Listed here are 31 T cell receptor delta chains from one sample, sequenced in a study of Vδ1+ human thymocytes. Whole-study findings and limits: Thymic TRG and TRD repertoires appeared highly polyclonal, with Gaussian CDR3 length distributions.

Sequences come from RNA converted to cDNA by reverse transcription. Multiplex PCR used pooled V-gene forward primers and a constant-region reverse primer to amplify CDR3s. TCRdb ran CATT on the multiplex PCR reads. The sample carries about 58,000 delta-chain clones, roughly 16% recorded once. No antigen has been identified for these receptors. The sample taken for sequencing was Vdelta1+ gamma-delta thymocytes from the thymus. Noted subset: FACS-sorted CD3+ TCRalphabeta- TCRVdelta1+ TCRVdelta2- thymocytes. These TCRs come from a girl less than two years old who had congenital heart surgery.

This chain connects TRDV1 to TRDJ1; D is possibly TRDD2 (5 bases). V was cut by 2 bases and J by 0 bases, with 19 bases left in between. The CDR3 sequence is 18 residues long. Germline V gene lookup returns CDR1 TSWWSYY and CDR2 QGS. CDR3 bases: TGTGCTCTTGGGGAATGGTTCCTTACCATCAAAAACACCGATAAACTCATCTTT. Its translation: CALGEWFLTIKNTDKLIF.

This clone was counted a few times. The gene calls are TRDV1 and TRDJ1; TRDD2 matches at 8 bases. The CDR3 extends over 21 amino acids. CDR1 and CDR2 (germline): TSWWSYY, QGS. V dropped 2 bases and J dropped 0; count of bases not matched to a gene: 20. The CDR3 region is CALGEFSPSSYPRVHTDKLIF. In nucleotides, the CDR3 is TGTGCTCTTGGGGAATTTAGCCCCTCTTCCTACCCCCGGGTCCACACCGATAAACTCATCTTT.

This clone was recorded a few times. The chain uses TRDV1 and TRDJ1; 9 positions match TRDD2. The ends lost 4 bases at V and 4 bases at J; junction bases unmatched: 13. Germline V gene data show CDR1 as TSWWSYY and CDR2 as QGS. The CDR3 spans 17 residues. The CDR3 DNA reads as TGTGCTCTTGGGGGATTGCCTTCCTACGAGGCTGGCGATAAACTCATCTTT. Protein: CALGGLPSYEAGDKLIF.

The chain has TRDV1 and TRDJ1; 9 bases fit TRDD3. V lost 8 bases, J lost 3 bases, and 22 bases stayed unmatched. Looked up from germline, CDR1 is TSWWSYY and CDR2 is QGS. The CDR3 length is 19 residues. The CDR3 reads CALTLSRPVLGDLSDKLIF. In DNA form, the CDR3 reads TGTGCTCTTACACTTTCCAGACCTGTACTGGGGGACCTATCCGATAAACTCATCTTT.

The chain links TRDV1 to TRDJ1; 7 bases are shared with TRDD3. Germline V gene lookup returns CDR1 TSWWSYY and CDR2 QGS. Losses at the gene ends were 5 bases for V and 10 bases for J; bases not matched to a gene: 16. The CDR3 consists of 15 residues. The CDR3 here is CALGCSSYFGGGLIF. The CDR3 bases are TGTGCTCTTGGGTGCTCTTCATATTTTGGGGGAGGACTCATCTTT.

This chain links TRDV1 with TRDJ1; TRDD2 or TRDD3 may be the D gene (5 bases each). The CDR3 totals 20 residues. Trimming pared 3 bases from V and 0 bases from J, leaving 26 bases between. From germline, CDR1 is TSWWSYY and CDR2 QGS. Written as DNA, the CDR3 is TGTGCTCTTGGGGAGGTATTCCCTACCGAGGATAAAGCGTACACCGATAAACTCATCTTT. It specifies CALGEVFPTEDKAYTDKLIF.

The gene calls are TRDV1 and TRDJ1, with 8 nucleotides matching TRDD3. CDR3 length: 23 amino acids. V was clipped by 4 bases and J by 0 bases; unmatched bases: 28. Germline V CDR1 and CDR2: TSWWSYY, QGS. The CDR3 region has the DNA TGTGCTCTTGGGGGGCGCCGGATTACTCGCGTGGGGGATCCCCTGAAGTACACCGATAAACTCATCTTT. Its translation is CALGGRRITRVGDPLKYTDKLIF.

The chain is built from TRDV1 and TRDJ1, with D possibly TRDD3 on 10 matching bases. The CDR3 extends over 20 amino acids. CDR1 and CDR2 (germline): TSWWSYY, QGS. The V end was cut by 5 bases, the J end by 0 bases, with 28 bases between. The CDR3 loop reads CALGQAFLRGWGIDTDKLIF. DNA for the CDR3: TGTGCTCTTGGGCAGGCCTTCCTACGGGGCTGGGGGATAGACACCGATAAACTCATCTTT.

The rearrangement joins TRDV1 to TRDJ1; maybe TRDD3 (5 bases). This CDR3 contains 19 residues. Looked up from germline, CDR1 is TSWWSYY and CDR2 is QGS. Trimming removed 1 base at V and 0 bases at J, with 21 bases between. CDR3 loop: CALGEPNKAEGTYTDKLIF. The CDR3, as DNA: TGTGCTCTTGGGGAACCGAATAAGGCAGAGGGGACGTACACCGATAAACTCATCTTT.

This clone was detected many times. Other DNA variants within this sample encode the same CDR3. This chain links TRAV29/DV5 with TRDJ1; 12 nucleotides line up with TRDD3. This CDR3 comprises 22 residues. Germline V lookup: CDR1 NSMFDY, CDR2 ISSIKDK. Germline trimming cut 5 bases from V and 0 bases from J; bases unmatched to any gene: 26. CDR3 sequence: CAAPRHLIWGIRPPDYTDKLIF. The CDR3, as DNA: TGTGCAGCCCCGCGACATCTAATCTGGGGGATACGCCCTCCAGATTACACCGATAAACTCATCTTT.

This clone was detected only a few times. The J gene is TRDJ1, the V gene TRDV1; TRDD3 matches 11 bases. CDR3 length: 24 residues. Germline CDR1 and CDR2: TSWWSYY and QGS. Trimming removed 1 base from V and 3 bases from J; junction bases left unmatched: 28. The CDR3 protein is CALGEHEPLLRYWGISGGSDKLIF. CDR3 in DNA: TGTGCTCTTGGGGAACACGAACCCCTACTACGTTACTGGGGGATATCGGGAGGCTCCGATAAACTCATCTTT.

The genes are TRDV1 and TRDJ1; 12 nucleotides align to TRDD3. CDR1 is TSWWSYY and CDR2 is QGS in the germline V gene. This CDR3 contains 18 residues. Trimming took 9 bases from V and 3 from J; bases not matched to a gene: 17. DNA of the CDR3: TGTGCTCTACCGGGGGCTACGGCTGGGGGATACGCACCCGATAAACTCATCTTT. It specifies CALPGATAGGYAPDKLIF.

The rearrangement uses TRDV1 and TRDJ1; D not certain. The CDR3 loop spans 18 amino acids. Germline V CDR1 and CDR2: TSWWSYY, QGS. V was clipped by 1 base and J by 4 bases, with 22 bases between them. The CDR3 DNA sequence: TGTGCTCTTGGGGAACGATTAAGGAGGGACTCAATCTACGATAAACTCATCTTT. Amino acids: CALGERLRRDSIYDKLIF.

A few counts support this clone. This chain connects TRDV1 to TRDJ1, with 7 bases matching TRDD2. This CDR3 is 19 amino acids long. CDR1 and CDR2 from the germline V gene are TSWWSYY and QGS. The trim removed 2 bases at V and 0 bases at J, leaving 15 bases unmatched. CDR3 sequence: CALGEWSFLRFTYTDKLIF. DNA of the CDR3: TGTGCTCTTGGGGAATGGTCTTTCCTACGGTTTACGTACACCGATAAACTCATCTTT.

This clone was seen more than once but under ten times. The chain uses TRDV1 and TRDJ1; tentatively, D is TRDD2 (6 bases). Germline loops: CDR1 TSWWSYY, CDR2 QGS. This CDR3 has 18 amino acids. V was cut by 5 bases and J by 0 bases, with 22 bases left in between. The CDR3 DNA sequence: TGTGCTCTTGGGTGGCCTTCCCCGAGACGACTGTACACCGATAAACTCATCTTT. Amino acids: CALGWPSPRRLYTDKLIF.

The gene calls are TRDV1 and TRDJ1; D might be TRDD3 (5 bases). CDR1 is TSWWSYY and CDR2 is QGS in the germline V gene. V was shortened by 0 bases and J by 6 bases, with 17 bases between the two germline ends. The CDR3 is made up of 16 amino acids. CDR3 loop: CALGELVRTGSNKLIF. CDR3 DNA: TGTGCTCTTGGGGAACTTGTGCGTACTGGTTCGAATAAACTCATCTTT.

The J gene is TRDJ1, the V gene TRDV1; 9 positions match TRDD3. The CDR3 consists of 18 residues. The germline gives CDR1 TSWWSYY, CDR2 QGS. Unmatched junction bases numbered 21, after V lost 4 bases and J lost 9 bases. The CDR3 DNA reads as TGTGCTCTTGGGGGCACCAATACAGGAACATACTGGGGGACCCAACTCATCTTT. Protein product: CALGGTNTGTYWGTQLIF.

This rearrangement joins TRDV1 to TRDJ1; D remains ambiguous. The CDR3 length is 13 residues. Trimming took 6 bases from V and 8 from J, leaving 16 bases between them. Germline V gene data show CDR1 as TSWWSYY and CDR2 as QGS. The CDR3 region has the DNA TGTGCTCTTGGTCGCCTCGGTACAGAAAAACTCATCTTT. This translates into CALGRLGTEKLIF.

V gene TRDV1 combines with J gene TRDJ1; 7 bases line up with TRDD2. CDR3 length equals 15 residues. The J segment lost 0 bases and the V segment lost 8 bases, leaving 9 bases of the junction unmatched. The germline V gene encodes CDR1 TSWWSYY and CDR2 QGS. The CDR3 loop reads CALLLPNSYTDKLIF. Written as DNA, the CDR3 is TGTGCTCTTTTACTTCCTAATTCGTACACCGATAAACTCATCTTT.

The J gene is TRDJ1, the V gene TRDV1, with D possibly TRDD2 on 6 matching bases. Trimming pared 0 bases from V and 1 base from J, leaving 21 bases between. CDR3 length equals 19 residues. Germline V gene data show CDR1 as TSWWSYY and CDR2 as QGS. CDR3 region: CALGELPTSPLFATDKLIF. CDR3 nucleotides: TGTGCTCTTGGGGAACTTCCTACGTCTCCCCTGTTTGCCACCGATAAACTCATCTTT.

V and J are TRDV1 and TRDJ1; the match to TRDD3 covers 10 bases. The CDR3 has 16 residues. V shed 4 bases, J shed 7 bases, and the junction held 12 bases outside the gene matches. CDR1 and CDR2 from the germline V gene are TSWWSYY and QGS. The CDR3: CALGACPGGIRGKLIF. The CDR3 DNA reads as TGTGCTCTTGGGGCCTGTCCCGGGGGGATACGCGGTAAACTCATCTTT.

The J gene is TRDJ1, the V gene TRDV1, with D perhaps matching TRDD3 (5 bases). The V end lost 4 bases, the J end lost 3 bases, and 27 bases lay between the germline ends. CDR1 is TSWWSYY, CDR2 QGS, per germline. The CDR3 is made up of 19 amino acids. CDR3 nucleotide sequence: TGTGCTCTTGGGGCTCCCCACATCGGCGTATCTGGGTTCTCCGATAAACTCATCTTT. Encoded protein: CALGAPHIGVSGFSDKLIF.

The table lists this clone with a few counts. The V and J genes are TRDV1 and TRDJ1, with D possibly being TRDD2 (6 bases). V was shortened by 1 base and J by 5 bases, with 29 bases between the two germline ends. Germline V gives CDR1 TSWWSYY, CDR2 QGS. The CDR3 extends over 20 amino acids. CDR3 sequence: CALGERSPSRPLHGTDKLIF. The CDR3 nucleotides read TGTGCTCTTGGGGAACGGTCCCCTTCCCGACCTTTGCATGGCACAGATAAACTCATCTTT.

V is TRDV1 and J is TRDJ1, with 11 nucleotides matching TRDD3. Looked up from germline, CDR1 is TSWWSYY and CDR2 is QGS. This CDR3 is 20 amino acids long. Losses at the gene ends were 4 bases for V and 4 bases for J; bases not matched to a gene: 20. CDR3 loop: CALGGYLPTYWGIVHDKLIF. CDR3 bases: TGTGCTCTTGGGGGGTACCTTCCCACGTACTGGGGGATAGTGCACGATAAACTCATCTTT.

This clone was picked up a small number of times. The rearrangement links TRDV1 to TRDJ1; no clear D gene. V was trimmed by 4 bases and J by 6 bases, leaving 27 bases between them. This CDR3 is 18 amino acids long. Per germline, CDR1 TSWWSYY and CDR2 QGS. The CDR3 spells CALGASTLQTAPQHKLIF. The CDR3 bases are TGTGCTCTTGGGGCCAGCACCCTCCAAACCGCCCCCCAACATAAACTCATCTTT.

The chain joins TRDV1 to TRDJ1; a weak D match, TRDD2 (9 bases). This CDR3 region has 24 residues. Germline CDR1 reads TSWWSYY; CDR2 reads QGS. V was clipped by 0 bases and J by 2 bases, with 37 bases between them. CDR3 residues: CALGELNPLPTSHWGALVTDKLIF. CDR3 bases: TGTGCTCTTGGGGAACTCAATCCCCTTCCTACTTCCCACTGGGGGGCTCTTGTTACCGATAAACTCATCTTT.

The table lists this clone with a few counts. The rearrangement uses TRDV1 and TRDJ1; 9 bases fit TRDD3. Per the germline V gene, CDR1 is TSWWSYY and CDR2 is QGS. V lost 2 bases, J lost 0 bases, and 31 bases stayed unmatched. The CDR3 contains 25 residues. Here the CDR3 reads CALGEGSIPPAKKTLGDEYTDKLIF. In nucleotides, the CDR3 is TGTGCTCTTGGGGAAGGGTCCATACCGCCTGCTAAAAAAACGCTGGGGGATGAGTACACCGATAAACTCATCTTT.

This clone was seen only a few times. The gene calls are TRDV1 and TRDJ1; 8 nucleotides match TRDD3. Germline V CDR1 and CDR2: TSWWSYY, QGS. CDR3 length: 23 amino acids. V lost 3 bases to trimming and J lost 4 bases; unmatched junction nucleotides: 31. In nucleotides, the CDR3 is TGTGCTCTTGGGGATACAGGAAACGCCCGAACTGGGGGGATCCTCCTGTTAAGCGATAAACTCATCTTT. This gives the protein CALGDTGNARTGGILLLSDKLIF.

This chain uses TRDV1 with TRDJ1; 11 bases map to TRDD3. This CDR3 has 20 amino acids. The V gene end was trimmed by 1 base and the J gene end by 4 bases; junction bases not matched to a gene: 17. Germline V CDR1 and CDR2: TSWWSYY, QGS. CDR3 coding DNA: TGTGCTCTTGGGGAACACCGGCCTTCCTACTCTGGGGGATACAGCGATAAACTCATCTTT. Protein product: CALGEHRPSYSGGYSDKLIF.

This clone appeared a few times. Other DNA sequences in the sample encode the same CDR3. The rearrangement joins TRDV1 to TRDJ1; D unresolved. The CDR3 is 12 amino acids. The germline CDR1 and CDR2 sequences are TSWWSYY and QGS. V lost 2 bases and J 3 bases, leaving 4 bases between the germline ends. This CDR3 reads CALGELSDKLIF. Written as DNA, the CDR3 is TGTGCTCTTGGGGAATTATCCGATAAACTCATCTTT.

The rearrangement uses TRDV1 and TRDJ1; D is unresolved. The V gene lost 5 bases and the J gene lost 5 bases, with 18 bases spanning the gap. The CDR3 length is 15 residues. The germline V gene encodes CDR1 TSWWSYY and CDR2 QGS. CDR3 in DNA: TGTGCTCTTGGGCCCTCCGTCCCGCTCATGGATAAACTCATCTTT. Translating it yields CALGPSVPLMDKLIF.